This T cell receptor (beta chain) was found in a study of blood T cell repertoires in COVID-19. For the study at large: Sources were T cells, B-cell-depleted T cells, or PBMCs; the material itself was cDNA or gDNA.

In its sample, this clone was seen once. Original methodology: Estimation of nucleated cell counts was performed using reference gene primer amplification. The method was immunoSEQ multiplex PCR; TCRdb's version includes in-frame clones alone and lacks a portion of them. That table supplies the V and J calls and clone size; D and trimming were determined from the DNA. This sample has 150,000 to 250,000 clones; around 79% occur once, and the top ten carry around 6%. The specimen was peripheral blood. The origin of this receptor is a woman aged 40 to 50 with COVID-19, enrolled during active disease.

CDR3 coding DNA: TGTGCCAGCACCAGACTAGCGGGAGGGTACGAGCAGTACTTC. Translation gives CASTRLAGGYEQYF. The J gene is TRBJ2-7, the V gene TRBV6-5, with 14 bases identical to TRBD2. Germline trimming cut 7 bases from V and 4 bases from J; bases unmatched to any gene: 3. Germline V gives CDR1 MNHEY, CDR2 SVGAGI. There are 14 residues in the CDR3.